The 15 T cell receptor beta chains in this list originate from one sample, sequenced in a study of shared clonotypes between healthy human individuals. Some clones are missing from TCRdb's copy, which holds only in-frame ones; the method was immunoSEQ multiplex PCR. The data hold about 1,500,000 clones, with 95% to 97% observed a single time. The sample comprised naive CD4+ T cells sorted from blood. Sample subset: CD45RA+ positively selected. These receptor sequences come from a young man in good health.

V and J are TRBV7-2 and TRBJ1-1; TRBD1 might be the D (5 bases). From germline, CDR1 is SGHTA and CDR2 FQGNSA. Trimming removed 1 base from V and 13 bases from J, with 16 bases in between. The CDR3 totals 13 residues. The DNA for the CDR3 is TGTGCCAGCAGCTTAGACACCCTGGGGGTTCGTTTCTTT. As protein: CASSLDTLGVRFF.

CDR3 in amino acids: CASTSRTSYEQYF. CDR3 coding DNA: TGTGCCAGCACCTCACGCACGTCCTACGAGCAGTACTTC. The J gene is TRBJ2-7, the V gene TRBV5-4; D gene unclear. Trimming pared 6 bases from V and 1 base from J, leaving 11 bases between. The CDR3 is made up of 13 amino acids. The germline V gene has CDR1 SGHNT and CDR2 YYREEE (reference sequence). Full variable domain (missing parts from reference TRBV5-4 and TRBJ2-7): ETGVTQSPTHLIKTRGQQVTLRCSSQSGHNTVSWYQQALGQGPQFIFQYYREEENGRGNFPPRFSGLQFPNYSSELNVNALELDDSALYLCASTSRTSYEQYFGPGTRLTVT.

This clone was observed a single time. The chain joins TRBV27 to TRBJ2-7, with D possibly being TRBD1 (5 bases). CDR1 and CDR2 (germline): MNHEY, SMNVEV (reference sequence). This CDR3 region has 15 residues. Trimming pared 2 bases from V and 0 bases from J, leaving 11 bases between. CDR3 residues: CASSLQGSLSYEQYF. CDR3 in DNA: TGTGCCAGCAGTTTACAGGGATCCCTCTCCTACGAGCAGTACTTC.

For the CDR3, the DNA is TGTGCCAGCAGCCCCCTTCAGGGGGCGCCCACCGGGGAGCTGTTTTTT. Amino acids: CASSPLQGAPTGELFF. The rearrangement joins TRBV7-6 to TRBJ2-2; TRBD1 matches 8 bases. The CDR3 is 16 residues long. With 5 bases clipped from V and 4 bases from J, the junction kept 9 bases outside the gene matches. Per germline, CDR1 SGHVS and CDR2 FNYEAQ.

The CDR3 loop reads CASSKGPGEEQYF. CDR3 sequence (DNA): TGTGCCAGCAGCAAGGGCCCCGGTGAAGAGCAGTACTTC. The J gene is TRBJ2-7, the V gene TRBV7-6; no firm D call. Per germline, CDR1 SGHVS and CDR2 FNYEAQ. This CDR3 contains 13 residues. V lost 5 bases and J 7 bases, leaving 15 bases between the germline ends.

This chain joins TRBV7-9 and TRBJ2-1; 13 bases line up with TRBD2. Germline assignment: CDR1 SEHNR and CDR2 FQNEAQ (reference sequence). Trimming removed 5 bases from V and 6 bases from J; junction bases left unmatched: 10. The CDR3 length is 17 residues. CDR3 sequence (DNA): TGTGCCAGCAGCCCGAGGGAACTAGCGGGAGGGCGCAATGAGCAGTTCTTC. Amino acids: CASSPRELAGGRNEQFF.

The CDR3 bases are TGCGCCAGCAGCAAAGGGACTAGCGGGAGCTCCTACGAGCAGTACTTC. Amino acid sequence: CASSKGTSGSSYEQYF. V gene TRBV5-1 combines with J gene TRBJ2-7; the match to TRBD2 covers 14 bases. The CDR3 length is 16 residues. V shed 4 bases, J shed 0 bases, and the junction held 3 bases outside the gene matches. CDR1 and CDR2 (germline): SGHRS, YFSETQ. Full variable domain (rest looked up from reference TRBV5-1 and TRBJ2-7): KAGVTQTPRYLIKTRGQQVTLSCSPISGHRSVSWYQQTPGQGLQFLFEYFSETQRNKGNFPGRFSGRQFSNSRSEMNVSTLELGDSALYLCASSKGTSGSSYEQYFGPGTRLTVT.

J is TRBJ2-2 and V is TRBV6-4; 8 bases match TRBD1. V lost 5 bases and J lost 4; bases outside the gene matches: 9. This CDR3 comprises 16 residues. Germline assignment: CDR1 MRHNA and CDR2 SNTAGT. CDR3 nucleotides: TGTGCCAGCAGTCCCTCACTGACAGGGGCCACCGGGGAGCTGTTTTTT. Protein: CASSPSLTGATGELFF.

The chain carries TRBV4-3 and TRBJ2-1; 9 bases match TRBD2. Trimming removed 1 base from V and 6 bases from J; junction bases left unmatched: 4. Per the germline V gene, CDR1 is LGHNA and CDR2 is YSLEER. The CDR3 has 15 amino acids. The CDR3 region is CASSQGTSAANEQFF. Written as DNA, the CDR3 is TGCGCCAGCAGCCAAGGGACTAGCGCCGCCAATGAGCAGTTCTTC.

CDR3 nucleotide sequence: TGTGCCAGCTCCCGAGCGAAGAGCTCCTACAATGAGCAGTTCTTC. Translation: CASSRAKSSYNEQFF. This chain joins TRBV18 and TRBJ2-1, with D hard to call. Germline CDR1 reads KGHSH; CDR2 reads LQKENI. The V gene lost 6 bases and the J gene lost 0 bases, with 12 bases spanning the gap. This CDR3 is built from 15 residues.

This chain's CDR3 is CASSPGLAGGWYNEQFF. Written as DNA, the CDR3 is TGCGCCAGCAGCCCTGGACTAGCGGGAGGATGGTACAATGAGCAGTTCTTC. This sequence joins TRBV5-1 and TRBJ2-1; 14 bases are shared with TRBD2. Germline CDR1 and CDR2: SGHRS and YFSETQ. This CDR3 is 17 amino acids long. V was clipped by 4 bases and J by 4 bases; unmatched bases: 7.

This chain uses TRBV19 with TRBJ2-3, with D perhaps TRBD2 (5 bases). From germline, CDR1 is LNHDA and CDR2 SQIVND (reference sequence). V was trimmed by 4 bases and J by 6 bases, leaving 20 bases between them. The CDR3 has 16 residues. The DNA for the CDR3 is TGTGCCAGTAGTACCCACGGAGGTGGTCGCTCGGATACGCAGTATTTT. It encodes CASSTHGGGRSDTQYF.

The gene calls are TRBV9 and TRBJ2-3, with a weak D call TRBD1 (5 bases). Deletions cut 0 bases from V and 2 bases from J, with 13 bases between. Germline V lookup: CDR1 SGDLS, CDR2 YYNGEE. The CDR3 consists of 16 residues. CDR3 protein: CASSVVGAIVTDTQYF. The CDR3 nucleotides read TGTGCCAGCAGCGTAGTTGGGGCCATCGTCACAGATACGCAGTATTTT.

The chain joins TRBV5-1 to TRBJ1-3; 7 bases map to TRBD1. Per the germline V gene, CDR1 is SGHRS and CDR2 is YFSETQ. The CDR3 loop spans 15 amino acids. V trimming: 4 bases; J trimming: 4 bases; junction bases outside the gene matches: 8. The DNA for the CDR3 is TGCGCCAGCAGCGGGGACAGCCAAAGGGGAAACACCATATATTTT. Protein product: CASSGDSQRGNTIYF.

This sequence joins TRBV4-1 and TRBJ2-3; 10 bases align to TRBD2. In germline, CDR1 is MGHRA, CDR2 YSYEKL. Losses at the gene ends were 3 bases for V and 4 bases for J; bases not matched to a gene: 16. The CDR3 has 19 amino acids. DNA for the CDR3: TGCGCCAGCAGCCAGAGGCTAGCGGGAGTATTCGGGGCGGCAGATACGCAGTATTTT. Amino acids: CASSQRLAGVFGAADTQYF.